Below, one T cell receptor (beta chain) is given with its context. The data were obtained in a study of early T cells in non-severe SARS-CoV-2 infection. The CDR3 totals 13 residues. V dropped 0 bases and J dropped 3 bases, with 9 bases sitting between them. Germline V gene data show CDR1 as GTSNPN and CDR2 as SVGIG (reference sequence). In TCRdb, the 5' RACE reads were re-called with MiXCR into one record per CDR3 protein. The data show more than 75,000 distinct CDR3 sequences, approximately 13% seen once. The gene calls are TRBV30 and TRBJ2-7; D is ambiguous. Sequenced: whole blood. The receptor's source is an adult who was a healthcare worker with PCR-confirmed SARS-CoV-2 infection or an uninfected control (not recorded which). CDR3 sequence (DNA): TGTGCCTGGAGTGTAGCCGCGAACTACGAGCAGTACTTC. Translating it yields CAWSVAANYEQYF. Supplemented by reference TRBV30 and TRBJ2-7, the full variable domain reads SQTIHQWPATLVQPVGSPLSLECTVEGTSNPNLYWYRQAAGRGLQLLFYSVGIGQISSEVPQNLSASRPQDRQFILSSKKLLLSDSGFYLCAWSVAANYEQYFGPGTRLTVT.